The 25 T cell receptor beta chains listed next were all sequenced from one sample in a study of blood T cells in healthy people across ages. Primers used in a second PCR of roughly 7 to 11 cycles were a sample-barcoded 5' primer and a J-beta primer mix. TCRdb used MiXCR to reprocess the 5' RACE reads, holding one entry per CDR3 protein. The repertoire includes roughly 2 million distinct CDR3 sequences, around half of them detected once, and approximately 2.1% sits in the top ten. Sequenced material: blood. These receptors all stem from a woman in her forties in good health.

Of note for this clonotype: A read error may produce the germline difference seen at one junction end. The chain recombines TRBV12-3 or TRBV12-4 with TRBJ2-4; D is undetermined. The DNA end lines up better with TRBJ2-5; the J call may be wrong. The CDR3 has 14 amino acids. The DNA for the CDR3 is TGTACCAGCAGTCCCCGCGTCTCCCAAGAGACCCAGTACTTC. Protein product: CTSSPRVSQETQYF.

The chain carries TRBV4-3 and TRBJ2-1, with 7 bases fitting TRBD2. The junction had 9 bases not matched to a gene; V was cut back by 1 base and J by 0 bases. The CDR3 sequence is 18 residues long. Germline assignment: CDR1 LGHNA and CDR2 YSLEER. Here the CDR3 reads CASSQGGGRASSYNEQFF. The CDR3 DNA is TGCGCCAGCAGCCAAGGAGGTGGGAGGGCAAGCTCCTACAATGAGCAGTTCTTC.

The J gene is TRBJ2-1, the V gene TRBV20-1; 8 bases fit TRBD2. The CDR3 contains 14 residues. The ends lost 5 bases at V and 2 bases at J; junction bases unmatched: 5. CDR1 is DFQATT, CDR2 SNEGSKA, per germline (reference sequence). CDR3 coding DNA: TGCAGTGCTCATAGCGGGGTAACCTACAATGAGCAGTTCTTC. It translates to CSAHSGVTYNEQFF.

The J gene is TRBJ1-2, the V gene TRBV24-1; the D is unclear. The V end was cut by 4 bases, the J end by 2 bases, with 10 bases between. This CDR3 is built from 14 residues. The germline V gene has CDR1 KGHDR and CDR2 SFDVKD. CDR3 DNA: TGTGCCACCAGTGAGGCCGGGAGCAACTATGGCTACACCTTC. Translated: CATSEAGSNYGYTF.

This clonotype was counted only a few times. The genes are TRBV6-5 and TRBJ2-2, with 10 bases identical to TRBD2. CDR3 size: 18 residues. The germline V gene has CDR1 MNHEY and CDR2 SVGAGI. The V and J ends lost 2 bases and 5 bases, in that order; junction bases with no gene match: 11. CDR3 protein: CASSYGALAGVPTGELFF. The CDR3 coding sequence is TGTGCCAGCAGTTACGGGGCTCTAGCGGGGGTCCCTACCGGGGAGCTGTTTTTT.

The CDR3 loop is CASSLGLPRREQYF. CDR3 DNA sequence: TGTGCCAGCAGCTTAGGCCTCCCGAGACGCGAGCAGTACTTC. The chain links TRBV13 to TRBJ2-4; no clear D gene. The tail of the sequence fits TRBJ2-7 better, so the J call may be wrong. There are 14 residues in the CDR3. Per germline, CDR1 PRHDT and CDR2 FYEKMQ (reference sequence).

The chain links TRBV6-5 to TRBJ2-5, with a weak D call TRBD1 (6 bases). The V gene lost 8 bases and the J gene lost 1 base, with 20 bases spanning the gap. The CDR3 runs to 16 residues. The V gene's germline CDR1 is MNHEY and CDR2 SVGAGI. The CDR3 DNA is TGTGCCAGCTCAAGGCGAATAGGACAGCTCCAAGAGACCCAGTACTTC. This sequence encodes CASSRRIGQLQETQYF.

This clonotype was detected only a few times. J is TRBJ2-5 and V is TRBV20-1, with D perhaps being TRBD1 or TRBD2 (6 bases each). V lost 5 bases, J lost 0 bases, and 13 bases lay in between. Germline assignment: CDR1 DFQATT and CDR2 SNEGSKA (reference sequence). The CDR3 consists of 14 residues. CDR3 coding DNA: TGCAGTGCTGAGGGAGGACAGAACCAAGAGACCCAGTACTTC. Translating it yields CSAEGGQNQETQYF.

V and J are TRBV6-1 and TRBJ2-7; no definite D call. Germline loops: CDR1 MNHNS, CDR2 SASEGT. This CDR3 contains 14 residues. Trimming took off 2 bases at V and 6 bases at J, with 14 bases between the two ends. The CDR3 DNA reads as TGTGCCAGCAGTGAATCGGCTTGGCTGGGCGAGCAGTACTTC. This gives the protein CASSESAWLGEQYF.

This clonotype occurred a few times. The rearrangement uses TRBV6-5 and TRBJ2-1, with D perhaps given as TRBD1 or TRBD2 (5 bases each). The V gene's germline CDR1 is MNHEY and CDR2 SVGAGI. The CDR3 runs to 14 residues. Trimming pared 0 bases from V and 10 bases from J, leaving 13 bases between. CDR3 sequence (DNA): TGTGCCAGCAGTTACTCGTTGGGGGTGCACGAGCAGTTCTTC. Its protein product is CASSYSLGVHEQFF.

J is TRBJ1-5 and V is TRBV4-1; D perhaps matches TRBD1 (5 bases). The CDR3 is 14 residues long. Trimming stripped 3 bases from V and 3 bases from J, with 9 bases between. The germline V gene has CDR1 MGHRA and CDR2 YSYEKL. This CDR3 reads CASSHDSDNQPQHF. The CDR3 nucleotides read TGCGCCAGCAGCCATGACAGTGACAATCAGCCCCAGCATTTT.

This chain uses TRBV3-1 with TRBJ2-3; 7 nucleotides line up with TRBD1. Trimming at V came to 5 bases and at J to 6 bases, leaving 8 bases not matched to a gene. Per the germline V gene, CDR1 is LGHDT and CDR2 is YNNKEL (reference sequence). This CDR3 is built from 14 residues. CDR3 sequence: CASSGFDREDTQYF. CDR3 sequence (DNA): TGTGCCAGCAGCGGATTCGACAGGGAGGATACGCAGTATTTT.

The chain combines TRBV28 with TRBJ1-5; tentative D call: TRBD1 (6 bases). The CDR3 has 15 amino acids. The germline V gene has CDR1 MDHEN and CDR2 SYDVKM. V dropped 3 bases and J dropped 5 bases, with 14 bases sitting between them. In DNA form, the CDR3 reads TGTGCCAGCAGTTTCTTACAGGGATCCCATCAGCCCCAGCATTTT. This codes for CASSFLQGSHQPQHF. The full variable domain, completed using reference TRBV28 and TRBJ1-5, is DVKVTQSSRYLVKRTGEKVFLECVQDMDHENMFWYRQDPGLGLRLIYFSYDVKMKEKGDIPEGYSVSREKKERFSLILESASTNQTSMYLCASSFLQGSHQPQHFGDGTRLSIL.

This clonotype was found a few times. For the CDR3, the DNA is TGTGCCAGCAGCCAAGTTTCGGGGTCCGCGACCTACAATGAGCAGTTCTTC. Its translation is CASSQVSGSATYNEQFF. V and J are TRBV3-1 and TRBJ2-1, with a tentative D call TRBD2 (5 bases). The V end was cut by 1 base, the J end by 2 bases, with 15 bases between. Germline CDR1 and CDR2: LGHDT and YNNKEL (reference sequence). This CDR3 contains 17 residues.

The CDR3 nucleotides read TGCAGTGCTAGAGATCCGACAGGACCCTCCTCCACAGATACGCAGTATTTT. It specifies CSARDPTGPSSTDTQYF. This rearrangement joins TRBV20-1 to TRBJ2-3, with D possibly TRBD1 on 6 matching bases. This CDR3 region has 17 residues. In germline, CDR1 is DFQATT, CDR2 SNEGSKA (reference sequence). V lost 0 bases, J lost 2 bases, and 18 bases lay in between.

The chain recombines TRBV29-1 with TRBJ1-2, with D hard to call. Trimming pared 1 base from V and 6 bases from J, leaving 9 bases between. This CDR3 has 12 amino acids. Germline V gene lookup returns CDR1 SQVTM and CDR2 ANQGSEA. This CDR3 is CSVEATTHGYTF. The CDR3 DNA sequence: TGCAGCGTTGAAGCGACTACTCATGGCTACACCTTC.

The J gene is TRBJ2-7, the V gene TRBV2, with 7 bases matching TRBD1. In germline, CDR1 is SNHLY, CDR2 FYNNEI. V was pared by 6 bases and J by 3 bases, with 11 bases of the junction left unmatched. This CDR3 contains 15 residues. The CDR3 here is CASRTSDRLFYEQYF. The CDR3 DNA reads TGTGCCAGCAGGACCTCGGACAGGCTCTTCTACGAGCAGTACTTC.

The table lists this clonotype with a few counts. The CDR3 is CASSSPTERSYEQYF. The CDR3 nucleotides are TGTGCCAGCAGTTCCCCAACAGAGCGCTCCTACGAGCAGTACTTC. V and J are TRBV28 and TRBJ2-7; D is ambiguous. Trimming left V 4 bases short and J 0 bases short, with 13 bases between. The CDR3 is 15 amino acids. In germline, CDR1 is MDHEN, CDR2 SYDVKM.

As concerns this clonotype: One end of the junction fails to match germline, which may point to a read error. The rearrangement joins TRBV5-1 to TRBJ2-5, with 9 bases matching TRBD1. CDR1 is SGHRS and CDR2 is YFSETQ in the germline V gene. CDR3 length equals 13 residues. In DNA, the CDR3 is TGCGTCAGCAGCTTCACAGGGGGCGAGACCCAGTACTTC. Translated: CVSSFTGGETQYF.

The CDR3 nucleotides read TGTGCCAGCAGCGTAGGGGACAGGACGTCCTATGGCTACACCTTC. Translated: CASSVGDRTSYGYTF. The chain combines TRBV9 with TRBJ1-2; 8 nucleotides align to TRBD1. This CDR3 is built from 15 residues. Trimming removed 0 bases from V and 4 bases from J; junction bases left unmatched: 5. Germline V lookup: CDR1 SGDLS, CDR2 YYNGEE.

The rearrangement links TRBV7-2 to TRBJ2-1, with D perhaps TRBD1 or TRBD2 (5 bases each). Germline values: CDR1 SGHTA, CDR2 FQGNSA. The CDR3 has 18 residues. The V and J ends lost 2 bases and 5 bases respectively, with 22 bases between them. CDR3 protein: CASSLSQPGLGVNNEQFF. Here the CDR3 DNA reads TGTGCCAGCAGCTTAAGCCAGCCGGGGCTAGGGGTTAACAATGAGCAGTTCTTC.

The chain combines TRBV9 with TRBJ2-3; the D is unclear. Per the germline V gene, CDR1 is SGDLS and CDR2 is YYNGEE. Trimming left V 0 bases short and J 6 bases short, with 8 bases between. The CDR3 has 13 residues. CDR3 loop: CASSVVEWDTQYF. The CDR3 nucleotides are TGTGCCAGCAGCGTAGTCGAATGGGATACGCAGTATTTT.

The J gene is TRBJ2-5, the V gene TRBV11-2; no reliable D call. CDR3 length equals 14 residues. Trimming stripped 1 base from V and 2 bases from J, with 8 bases between. CDR1 and CDR2 from the germline V gene are SGHAT and FQNNGV. The CDR3 DNA sequence: TGTGCCAGCAGCTTAGGGCCCCAACAAGAGACCCAGTACTTC. Amino acids: CASSLGPQQETQYF. Filled out from reference TRBV11-2 and TRBJ2-5, the complete variable domain reads EAGVAQSPRYKIIEKRQSVAFWCNPISGHATLYWYQQILGQGPKLLIQFQNNGVVDDSQLPKDRFSAERLKGVDSTLKIQPAKLEDSAVYLCASSLGPQQETQYFGPGTRLLVL.

The chain recombines TRBV20-1 with TRBJ1-6; D may be TRBD1 (5 bases). CDR1 is DFQATT and CDR2 is SNEGSKA in the germline V gene (reference sequence). This CDR3 comprises 13 residues. V shed 5 bases and J shed 10 bases, with 15 bases lying between them. The CDR3 loop is CSALLQGRSPLHF. The CDR3 region has the DNA TGCAGTGCTCTTCTCCAGGGTCGGTCACCCCTCCACTTT.

This clonotype was detected only a few times. This sequence joins TRBV24-1 and TRBJ2-7, with TRBD1 identical over 9 bases. CDR1 KGHDR and CDR2 SFDVKD come from the germline V gene. The CDR3 sequence is 16 residues long. The V segment lost 7 bases and the J segment 0 bases; nucleotides outside the gene matches: 9. CDR3 nucleotide sequence: TGTGCCACCAGCGAGAGAGGGACAGGGACCTCCTACGAGCAGTACTTC. Translation: CATSERGTGTSYEQYF.